In this sample, the clone carrying this TCR beta chain turned up a few times. Its antigen is still unknown. TCRdb fed the reads into MiXCR, producing one record per CDR3 protein. The sample lists under 850,000 distinct CDR3 sequences; roughly 30% were seen once. The sample originates from a study of T cell repertoires in cytomegalovirus infection. Study-level information: Researchers turned to recently identified HLA-C-restricted CMV epitopes as well as well-studied HLA-B-restricted ones. Public TCR beta signatures indicated both CMV infection and matching HLA type.

Study-wide results and caveats: HLA-C-restricted TCR beta clonotypes specific for CMV led the ex vivo response. Identification of carriers of CMV plus the relevant HLA was achieved through cumulative public TCR beta family frequency.

The TCR comes from a human donor in good health (CMV status not recorded). Some clones in this sample may be carry-over from other donors' samples. This sample comprised cultured PBMCs, obtained from culture after CMV antigen stimulation.

CDR3 region: CASEGARANTGELFF. The CDR3 nucleotides read TGTGCCAGCGAAGGGGCGAGGGCGAACACCGGGGAGCTGTTTTTT. The chain couples TRBV7-9 to TRBJ2-2, with D tentatively TRBD1 or TRBD2 (5 bases each). The CDR3 extends over 15 amino acids. Germline CDR1 SEHNR, CDR2 FQNEAQ (reference sequence). Trimming left V 8 bases short and J 0 bases short, with 13 bases between. Full variable domain (missing parts from reference TRBV7-9 and TRBJ2-2): DTGVSQNPRHKITKRGQNVTFRCDPISEHNRLYWYRQTLGQGPEFLTYFQNEAQLEKSRLLSDRFSAERPKGSFSTLEIQRTEQGDSAMYLCASEGARANTGELFFGEGSRLTVL.